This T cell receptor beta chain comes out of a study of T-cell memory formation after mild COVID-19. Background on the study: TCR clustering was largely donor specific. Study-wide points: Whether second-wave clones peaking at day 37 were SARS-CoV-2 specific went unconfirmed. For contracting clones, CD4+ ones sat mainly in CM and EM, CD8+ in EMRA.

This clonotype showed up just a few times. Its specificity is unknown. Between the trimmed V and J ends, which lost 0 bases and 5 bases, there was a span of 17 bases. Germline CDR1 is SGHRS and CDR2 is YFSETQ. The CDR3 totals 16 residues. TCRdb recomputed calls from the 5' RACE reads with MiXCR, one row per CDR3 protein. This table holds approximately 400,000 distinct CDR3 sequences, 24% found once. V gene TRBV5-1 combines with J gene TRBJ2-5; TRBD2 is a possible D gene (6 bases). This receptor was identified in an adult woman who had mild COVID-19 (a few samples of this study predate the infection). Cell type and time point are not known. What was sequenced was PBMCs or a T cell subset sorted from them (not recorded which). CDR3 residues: CASSLDATSNFETQYF. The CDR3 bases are TGCGCCAGCAGCTTGGATGCCACTAGCAATTTCGAGACCCAGTACTTC.